Listed below are T cell receptor beta chains from one sample, sequenced in a study of cytomegalovirus exposure and HLA in healthy donors. This table comes from immunoSEQ multiplex PCR, and its TCRdb copy is limited to in-frame clones, with some not included. The sample carries 130,000 or so clones, about 74% recorded once. The sample taken for sequencing was PBMCs. The receptors shown here come from an older woman in good health and CMV-seronegative. Both conserved end residues are trimmed from each CDR3. Each record gives: V gene, clone size, CDR3 protein. Clone size is given for some rows only: seen once, a few or many times, or a class if the clone is expanded.

V: TRBV18; size: .; CDR3: ASSPPAGQETQY
V: TRBV30; size: .; CDR3: AWVGAPFSGEQY
V: TRBV30; size: .; CDR3: AWSVTVNYGYT
V: TRBV28; size: .; CDR3: AIDSRDSNNYGYT
V: TRBV7-9; size: few; CDR3: ASSLATGEAPLH
V: TRBV4-1; size: .; CDR3: ASSQALAQGHNGYT
V: TRBV30; size: .; CDR3: ASVPGWGGPSAGNEQF
V: TRBV27; size: .; CDR3: ASGLPSLGLY
V: TRBV5-6; size: .; CDR3: ASSLLEYNQPQH
V: TRBV5-8; size: .; CDR3: ASKTGLSEQY
V: TRBV2; size: .; CDR3: ASSVRGGNEQF
V: TRBV7-8; size: .; CDR3: ASSFTAREAF
V: TRBV13; size: .; CDR3: ASRRWTSGDYEQY
V: TRBV15; size: .; CDR3: ATSRRQVYTGELF
V: TRBV29-1; size: .; CDR3: SVESQSTDTQY
V: TRBV28; size: .; CDR3: ASSFRGRVADNEQF
V: TRBV28; size: .; CDR3: ASSRGGEQNTEAF
V: TRBV5-1; size: .; CDR3: ASSLPLTLWRQETQY
V: TRBV19; size: .; CDR3: ASKGYSGQGETQY
V: TRBV28; size: .; CDR3: ASSPSTDTQY
V: TRBV5-1; size: .; CDR3: ASSSGGEGSGGYT
V: TRBV5-1; size: .; CDR3: ASSLNPQRTDTQY
V: TRBV27; size: .; CDR3: ASSLSATSLPYEQY
V: TRBV5-1; size: .; CDR3: ASSLVAGADTQY
V: TRBV7-9; size: .; CDR3: ASSPGSGKVDTQY
V: TRBV19; size: .; CDR3: ASRGLAGGQETQY
V: TRBV30; size: .; CDR3: AWSVGGESYEQY
V: TRBV28; size: .; CDR3: ASSLRRGGETQY
V: TRBV6-5; size: .; CDR3: ASSEVGYYYEQY
V: TRBV28; size: .; CDR3: ASSLSWGREADTQY
V: TRBV7-9; size: once; CDR3: ASSAGQGQGSYEQY
V: TRBV9; size: once; CDR3: ASSVDSGDFYEQY
V: TRBV19; size: once; CDR3: ASSRLARNEQF
V: TRBV30; size: .; CDR3: AWSSTGNQPQH
V: TRBV7-2; size: few; CDR3: ASSFGGDPYGYT
V: TRBV7-2; size: .; CDR3: ASSLESGYTDTQY
V: TRBV2; size: .; CDR3: ASWDRGFSSYEQY
V: TRBV6-5; size: .; CDR3: ASSTGQGNSPLH
V: TRBV7-8; size: once; CDR3: ASSRPTGYGYT
V: TRBV9; size: .; CDR3: ASSVTGISYNEQF
V: TRBV28; size: .; CDR3: ASSGSGLGEKLF
V: TRBV7-2; size: .; CDR3: ASSLMGHGTRELF
V: TRBV7-3; size: .; CDR3: ASSLGLAATGELF
V: TRBV7-3; size: .; CDR3: ASSLFGRGEVQNEQF
V: TRBV5-5; size: few; CDR3: ASSSTGTGGETQY
V: TRBV5-1; size: .; CDR3: ASREAGSFGELF
V: TRBV19; size: .; CDR3: ASSIRGGTSYEQY
V: TRBV10-2; size: .; CDR3: ASSGGTAGDEKLF